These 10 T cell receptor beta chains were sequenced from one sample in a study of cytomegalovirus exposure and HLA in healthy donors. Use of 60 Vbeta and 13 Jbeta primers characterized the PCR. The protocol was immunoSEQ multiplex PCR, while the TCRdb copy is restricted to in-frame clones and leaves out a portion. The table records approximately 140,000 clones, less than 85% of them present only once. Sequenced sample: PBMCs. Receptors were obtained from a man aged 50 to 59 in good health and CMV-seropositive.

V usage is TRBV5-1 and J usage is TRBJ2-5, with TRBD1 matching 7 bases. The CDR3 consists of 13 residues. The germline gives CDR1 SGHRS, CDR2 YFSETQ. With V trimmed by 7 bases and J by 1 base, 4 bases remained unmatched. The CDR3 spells CASLGQAQETQYF. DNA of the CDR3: TGCGCCAGCCTTGGACAGGCCCAAGAGACCCAGTACTTC.

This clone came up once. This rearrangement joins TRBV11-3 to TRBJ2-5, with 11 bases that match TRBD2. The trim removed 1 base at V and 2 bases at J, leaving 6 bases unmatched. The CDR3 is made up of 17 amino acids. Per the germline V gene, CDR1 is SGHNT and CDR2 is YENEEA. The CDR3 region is CASSLASGLAEQETQYF. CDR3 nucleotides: TGTGCCAGCAGCTTAGCCTCGGGACTAGCGGAACAAGAGACCCAGTACTTC.

CDR3 coding DNA: TGTGCCAGCAGCTTGATAGCGGGACCTGATGAAGCTTTCTTT. Translation: CASSLIAGPDEAFF. The chain carries TRBV5-4 and TRBJ1-1; maybe TRBD1 (5 bases). The length of the CDR3 is 14 residues. Trimming cost V 1 base and J 7 bases, with 14 bases left between them. Looked up from germline, CDR1 is SGHNT and CDR2 is YYREEE (reference sequence).

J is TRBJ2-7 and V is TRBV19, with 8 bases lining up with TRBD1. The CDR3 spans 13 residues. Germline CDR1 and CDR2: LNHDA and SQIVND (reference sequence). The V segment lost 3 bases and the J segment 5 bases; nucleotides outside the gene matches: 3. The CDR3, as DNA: TGTGCCAGTAGTATCCAGGGGGCGAACGAGCAGTACTTC. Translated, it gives CASSIQGANEQYF.

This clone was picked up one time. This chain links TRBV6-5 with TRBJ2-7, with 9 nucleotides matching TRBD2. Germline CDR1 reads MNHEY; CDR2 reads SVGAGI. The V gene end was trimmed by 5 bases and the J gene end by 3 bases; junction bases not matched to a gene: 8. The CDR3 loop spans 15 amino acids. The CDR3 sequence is CASSPRGAGGYEQYF. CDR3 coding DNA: TGTGCCAGCAGTCCCCGGGGAGCGGGAGGCTACGAGCAGTACTTC.

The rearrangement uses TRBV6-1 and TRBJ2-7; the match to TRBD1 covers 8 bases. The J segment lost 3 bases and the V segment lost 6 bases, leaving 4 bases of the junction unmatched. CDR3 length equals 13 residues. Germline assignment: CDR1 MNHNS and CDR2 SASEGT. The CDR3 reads CASRQTGDYEQYF. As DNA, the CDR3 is TGTGCCAGCAGGCAGACAGGGGACTACGAGCAGTACTTC.

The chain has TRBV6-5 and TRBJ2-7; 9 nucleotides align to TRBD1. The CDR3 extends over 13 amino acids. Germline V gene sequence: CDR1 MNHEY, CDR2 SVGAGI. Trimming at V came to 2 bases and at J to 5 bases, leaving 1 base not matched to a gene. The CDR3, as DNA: TGTGCCAGCAGTTACCGACAGGGGGACGAGCAGTACTTC. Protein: CASSYRQGDEQYF.

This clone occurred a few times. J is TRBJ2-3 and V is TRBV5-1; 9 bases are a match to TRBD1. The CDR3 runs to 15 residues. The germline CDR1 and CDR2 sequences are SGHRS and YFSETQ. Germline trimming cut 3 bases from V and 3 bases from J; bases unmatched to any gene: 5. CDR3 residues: CASSSGQGGTDTQYF. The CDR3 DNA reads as TGCGCCAGCAGCTCGGGACAGGGTGGAACAGATACGCAGTATTTT.

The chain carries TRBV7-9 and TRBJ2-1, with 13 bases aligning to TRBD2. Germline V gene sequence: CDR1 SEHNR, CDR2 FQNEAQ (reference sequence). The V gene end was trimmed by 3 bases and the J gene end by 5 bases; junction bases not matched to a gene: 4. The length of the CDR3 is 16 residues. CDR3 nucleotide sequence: TGTGCCAGCAGCTTTGGGACTAGCGGGACCAACAATGAGCAGTTCTTC. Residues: CASSFGTSGTNNEQFF. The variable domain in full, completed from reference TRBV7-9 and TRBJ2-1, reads DTGVSQNPRHKITKRGQNVTFRCDPISEHNRLYWYRQTLGQGPEFLTYFQNEAQLEKSRLLSDRFSAERPKGSFSTLEIQRTEQGDSAMYLCASSFGTSGTNNEQFFGPGTRLTVL.

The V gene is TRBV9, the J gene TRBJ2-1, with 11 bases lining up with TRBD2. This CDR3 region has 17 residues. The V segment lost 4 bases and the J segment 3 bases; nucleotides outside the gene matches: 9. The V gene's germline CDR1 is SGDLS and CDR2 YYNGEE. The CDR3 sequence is CASSPVPGLAGYNEQFF. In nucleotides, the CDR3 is TGTGCCAGCAGCCCCGTTCCCGGACTAGCGGGCTACAATGAGCAGTTCTTC.